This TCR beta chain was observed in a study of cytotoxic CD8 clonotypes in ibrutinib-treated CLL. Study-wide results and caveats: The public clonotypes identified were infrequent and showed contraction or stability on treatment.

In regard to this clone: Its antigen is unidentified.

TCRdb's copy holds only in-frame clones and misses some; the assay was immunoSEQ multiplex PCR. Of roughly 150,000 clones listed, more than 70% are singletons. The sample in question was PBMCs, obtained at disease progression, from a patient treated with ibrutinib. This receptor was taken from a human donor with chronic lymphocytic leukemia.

CDR3 residues: CASSLVTGGNQPQHF. The CDR3 nucleotides read TGTGCCAGCAGTTTGGTTACAGGGGGCAATCAGCCCCAGCATTTT. The gene calls are TRBV27 and TRBJ1-5; TRBD1 matches at 7 bases. Germline lookup yields CDR1 MNHEY and CDR2 SMNVEV (reference sequence). The CDR3 sequence is 15 residues long. J lost 2 bases, V lost 3 bases, and 4 bases had no gene match.